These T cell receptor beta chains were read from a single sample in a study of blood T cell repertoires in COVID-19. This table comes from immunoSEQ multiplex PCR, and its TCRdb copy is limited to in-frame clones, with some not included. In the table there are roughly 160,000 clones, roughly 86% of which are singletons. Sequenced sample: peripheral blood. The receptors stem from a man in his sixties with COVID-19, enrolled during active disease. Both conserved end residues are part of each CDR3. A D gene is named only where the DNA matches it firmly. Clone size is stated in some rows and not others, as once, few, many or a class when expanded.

CDR3: CASSLLGQGTYGYTF; DNA: TGTGCCAGCAGTTTACTGGGACAGGGAACCTATGGCTACACCTTC; D: TRBD1; V: TRBV27; J: TRBJ1-2; size: NA
CDR3: CASSIRTGANYGYTF; DNA: TGTGCCAGCAGTATTAGGACAGGGGCTAACTATGGCTACACCTTC; D: TRBD1; V: TRBV28; J: TRBJ1-2; size: NA
CDR3: CASSLSSGLIYGYTF; DNA: TGTGCCAGCAGCTTGAGTTCAGGACTTATCTATGGCTACACCTTC; D: NA; V: TRBV5-8; J: TRBJ1-2; size: few
CDR3: CASSDSPGNEYEQYF; DNA: TGCGCCAGCAGCGACTCACCGGGAAACGAGTACGAGCAGTACTTC; D: NA; V: TRBV5-1; J: TRBJ2-7; size: NA
CDR3: CASSPRGGVIQETQYF; DNA: TGTGCCAGCTCACCAAGAGGAGGCGTTATACAAGAGACCCAGTACTTC; D: NA; V: TRBV18; J: TRBJ2-5; size: NA
CDR3: CASSLGTGQNEKLFF; DNA: TGTGCCAGCAGCCTAGGGACAGGCCAGAATGAAAAACTGTTTTTT; D: TRBD1; V: TRBV9; J: TRBJ1-4; size: NA
CDR3: CASSQEDRVFYNEQFF; DNA: TGTGCCAGCAGCCAAGAGGACAGGGTTTTCTACAATGAGCAGTTCTTC; D: TRBD1; V: TRBV3-1/TRBV3-2; J: TRBJ2-1; size: few
CDR3: CASPPRGGRVDTQYF; DNA: TGTGCCAGCCCCCCCCGCGGGGGGAGGGTGGATACGCAGTATTTT; D: TRBD2; V: TRBV28; J: TRBJ2-3; size: NA
CDR3: CASSPSRNSNQPQHF; DNA: TGTGCCAGCTCACCGTCCAGAAATAGCAATCAGCCCCAGCATTTT; D: NA; V: TRBV18; J: TRBJ1-5; size: NA
CDR3: CASSLVGQNTEAFF; DNA: TGCGCCAGCAGCTTGGTGGGACAGAACACTGAAGCTTTCTTT; D: NA; V: TRBV5-1; J: TRBJ1-1; size: few
CDR3: CAWGRGRNTEAFF; DNA: TGTGCCTGGGGCAGGGGCAGGAACACTGAAGCTTTCTTT; D: NA; V: TRBV30; J: TRBJ1-1; size: NA
CDR3: CASSEEGGRAYNEQFF; DNA: TGTGCCAGCAGTGAAGAAGGGGGGAGGGCCTACAATGAGCAGTTCTTC; D: NA; V: TRBV25-1; J: TRBJ2-1; size: NA
CDR3: CASSLGILDSRSGNTIYF; DNA: TGTGCCAGCAGCTTAGGGATTCTTGACAGCCGCTCTGGAAACACCATATATTTT; D: NA; V: TRBV7-9; J: TRBJ1-3; size: NA
CDR3: CASSLQGHSANEQFF; DNA: TGTGCCAGCAGCTTACAGGGACACAGCGCCAATGAGCAGTTCTTC; D: NA; V: TRBV7-6; J: TRBJ2-1; size: NA
CDR3: CASSLRVPYNEQFF; DNA: TGTGCCAGCAGTTTGAGGGTCCCCTACAATGAGCAGTTCTTC; D: NA; V: TRBV27; J: TRBJ2-1; size: NA
CDR3: CASSSGQGIYEQYF; DNA: TGTGCCAGCAGCTCCGGACAGGGGATATATGAGCAGTACTTC; D: TRBD1; V: TRBV7-9; J: TRBJ2-7; size: NA
CDR3: CASTGGRLTEAFF; DNA: TGTGCCAGCACCGGGGGGCGGCTCACTGAAGCTTTCTTT; D: NA; V: TRBV7-3; J: TRBJ1-1; size: NA
CDR3: CASTPGQGDMNTEAFF; DNA: TGTGCTAGCACGCCGGGACAGGGAGATATGAACACTGAAGCTTTCTTT; D: TRBD1; V: TRBV12-5; J: TRBJ1-1; size: NA
CDR3: CASSHRGGSNEQFF; DNA: TGTGCCAGCAGCCACCGGGGGGGGTCCAATGAGCAGTTCTTC; D: TRBD2; V: TRBV4-2; J: TRBJ2-1; size: once
CDR3: CAISESKRLDYEQYF; DNA: TGTGCCATCAGTGAGTCGAAGCGGCTGGACTACGAGCAGTACTTC; D: NA; V: TRBV10-3; J: TRBJ2-7; size: NA
CDR3: CASSPRGQVGISTDTQYF; DNA: TGCGCCAGCAGCCCCAGGGGACAGGTGGGGATTAGCACAGATACGCAGTATTTT; D: TRBD1; V: TRBV5-1; J: TRBJ2-3; size: NA
CDR3: CASSFGQGGSTDTQYF; DNA: TGTGCCAGCAGCTTTGGACAGGGCGGGAGCACAGATACGCAGTATTTT; D: TRBD1; V: TRBV6-4; J: TRBJ2-3; size: NA
CDR3: CSVDGTGVNYGYTF; DNA: TGCAGCGTAGACGGGACAGGAGTTAACTATGGCTACACCTTC; D: TRBD1; V: TRBV29-1; J: TRBJ1-2; size: NA
CDR3: CSVRGGYTEAFF; DNA: TGCAGCGTGAGGGGGGGGTACACTGAAGCTTTCTTT; D: NA; V: TRBV29-1; J: TRBJ1-1; size: NA
CDR3: CASIRVNTEAFF; DNA: TGCGCCAGCATACGAGTGAACACTGAAGCTTTCTTT; D: NA; V: TRBV23-1; J: TRBJ1-1; size: NA
CDR3: CASSFRGGVYEQYF; DNA: TGTGCCAGTAGTTTTAGAGGCGGCGTTTACGAGCAGTACTTC; D: NA; V: TRBV19; J: TRBJ2-7; size: NA
CDR3: CASSFQGADTEAFF; DNA: TGTGCCAGTAGTTTCCAGGGGGCGGACACTGAAGCTTTCTTT; D: TRBD1; V: TRBV19; J: TRBJ1-1; size: NA
CDR3: CASSLNHGSDIQETQYF; DNA: TGTGCCAGCAGCTTGAACCACGGATCGGACATACAAGAGACCCAGTACTTC; D: NA; V: TRBV5-6; J: TRBJ2-5; size: NA